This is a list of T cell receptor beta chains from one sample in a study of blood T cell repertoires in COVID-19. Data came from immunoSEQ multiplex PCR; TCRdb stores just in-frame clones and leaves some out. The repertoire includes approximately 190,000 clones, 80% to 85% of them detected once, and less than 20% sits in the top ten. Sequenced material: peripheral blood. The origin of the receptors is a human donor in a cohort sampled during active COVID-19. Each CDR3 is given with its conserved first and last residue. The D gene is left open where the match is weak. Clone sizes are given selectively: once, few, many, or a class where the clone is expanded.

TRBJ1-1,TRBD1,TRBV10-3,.,CAISDDRGFSAFF,TGTGCCATCAGTGACGACAGGGGGTTTTCGGCTTTCTTT
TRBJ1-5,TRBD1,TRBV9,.,CASSRTGGNYQPQHF,TGTGCCAGCAGTCGCACAGGGGGAAATTATCAGCCCCAGCATTTT
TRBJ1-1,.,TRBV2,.,CASSGLGGAGEF,TGTGCCAGCAGCGGTCTAGGGGGGGCTGGTGAGTTT
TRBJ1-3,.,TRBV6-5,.,CASRARSVSGNTIYF,TGTGCCAGCAGAGCGAGGTCCGTTTCTGGAAACACCATATATTTT
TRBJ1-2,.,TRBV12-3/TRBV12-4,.,CASSLSRRNGYTF,TGTGCCAGCAGTTTAAGTCGCAGGAATGGCTACACCTTC
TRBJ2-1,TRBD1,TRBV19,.,CASSRTGRTYNEQFF,TGTGCCAGTAGCCGGACAGGGCGGACCTACAATGAGCAGTTCTTC
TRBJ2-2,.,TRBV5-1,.,CASSLRYPGTGELFF,TGCGCCAGCAGCTTGAGGTATCCGGGCACCGGGGAGCTGTTTTTT
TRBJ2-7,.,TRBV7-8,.,CASSSRGYEQYF,TGTGCCAGCAGCTCAAGGGGCTACGAGCAGTACTTC
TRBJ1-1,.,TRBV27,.,CASSFVAGYEAFF,TGTGCCAGCAGTTTCGTGGCAGGCTATGAAGCTTTCTTT
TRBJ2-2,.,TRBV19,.,CASSIQTSTGELFF,TGTGCCAGTAGTATACAGACTAGCACCGGGGAGCTGTTTTTT
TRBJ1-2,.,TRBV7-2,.,CASSLDRQVYGYTF,TGTGCCAGCAGCTTAGACCGTCAGGTCTACGGCTACACCTTC
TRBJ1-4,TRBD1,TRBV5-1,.,CASRDSLNEKLFF,TGCGCCAGCCGGGACAGTTTAAATGAAAAACTGTTTTTT
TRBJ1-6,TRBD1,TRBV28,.,CASSLSGQGGLHF,TGTGCCAGCAGTTTGAGTGGACAGGGAGGTTTGCACTTT
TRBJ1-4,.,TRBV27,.,CASSEAGVREKLFF,TGTGCCAGCAGTGAAGCAGGGGTGAGGGAAAAACTGTTTTTT
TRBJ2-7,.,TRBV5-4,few,CASRADSGAVIEQYF,TGTGCCAGCAGGGCGGACAGTGGGGCGGTGATCGAGCAGTACTTC
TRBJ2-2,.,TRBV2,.,CASSEWTVANTGELFF,TGTGCCAGCAGTGAATGGACAGTAGCGAACACCGGGGAGCTGTTTTTT
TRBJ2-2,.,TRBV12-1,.,CASSFRPSDRGTGELFF,TGTGCCAGCAGCTTTCGGCCATCCGACAGGGGGACCGGGGAGCTGTTTTTT
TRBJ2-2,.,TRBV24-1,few,CATSDPGRGTGELFF,TGTGCCACCAGTGATCCGGGCCGGGGGACCGGGGAGCTGTTTTTT
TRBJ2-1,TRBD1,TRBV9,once,CASSGQGGHEQFF,TGTGCCAGCAGCGGACAGGGGGGCCATGAGCAGTTCTTC
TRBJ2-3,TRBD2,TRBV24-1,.,CATSVNLAGAITDTQYF,TGTGCCACCAGTGTAAACCTAGCGGGGGCCATCACAGATACGCAGTATTTT
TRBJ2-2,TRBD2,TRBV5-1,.,CASRTSGNTGELFF,TGCGCCAGCCGGACTAGCGGGAACACCGGGGAGCTGTTTTTT
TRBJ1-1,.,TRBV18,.,CASSPSGGANTEAFF,TGTGCCAGCTCACCCTCGGGAGGGGCCAACACTGAAGCTTTCTTT
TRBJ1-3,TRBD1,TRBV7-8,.,CASSLTGPRSGNTIYF,TGTGCCAGCAGCTTGACAGGGCCCCGCTCTGGAAACACCATATATTTT
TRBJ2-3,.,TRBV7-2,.,CASSLIQIRSTQYF,TGTGCCAGCAGCTTAATCCAAATTAGAAGTACGCAGTATTTT
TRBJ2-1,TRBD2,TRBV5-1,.,CASSLRIAGGINEQFF,TGCGCCAGCAGCTTGCGAATAGCGGGAGGTATTAATGAGCAGTTCTTC
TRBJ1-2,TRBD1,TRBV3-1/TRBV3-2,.,CASSQGQGMTWGYTF,TGTGCCAGCAGCCAAGGACAGGGGATGACGTGGGGCTACACCTTC
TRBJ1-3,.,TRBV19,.,CASSIWEPSGNTIYF,TGTGCCAGTAGTATTTGGGAGCCATCTGGAAACACCATATATTTT
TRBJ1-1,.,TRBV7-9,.,CASSLFWDKNTEAFF,TGTGCCAGCAGCTTATTTTGGGACAAGAACACTGAAGCTTTCTTT
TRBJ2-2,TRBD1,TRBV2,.,CASSPGQSGTGELFF,TGTGCCAGCAGCCCGGGACAGAGTGGCACCGGGGAGCTGTTTTTT
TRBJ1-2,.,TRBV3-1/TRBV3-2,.,CASSQVGGASYGYTF,TGTGCCAGCAGCCAAGTTGGAGGGGCTAGTTATGGCTACACCTTC
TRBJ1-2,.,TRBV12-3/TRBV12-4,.,CASSAGQWDGYTF,TGTGCCAGCAGTGCGGGCCAGTGGGATGGCTACACCTTC
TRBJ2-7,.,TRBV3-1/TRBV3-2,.,CASSQGSAGEQYF,TGTGCCAGCAGCCAGGGGAGCGCGGGGGAGCAGTACTTC